What follows are 22 T cell receptor beta chains derived from one specimen sequenced in a study of regulatory T cells in long-lasting Graves disease. For TCR beta, libraries came from iRepertoire HTBI primers and Arm-PCR of CDR3 regions. MiXCR, applied by TCRdb to the multiplex PCR reads, yields one record per CDR3 protein. The repertoire has approximately 350,000 distinct CDR3 sequences, approximately 12% of them found once; the top ten carry approximately 20%. Time point meaning: newly diagnosed GD, antithyroid drugs for less than 3 months. There was RNA extracted from PBMCs, and the TCR library was made from it. The same specimen was also included in a second study, on T cells in Graves' hyperthyroidism and ophthalmopathy.

The material was peripheral blood mononuclear cells (PBMCs), obtained at new diagnosis, from a patient treated with antithyroid drugs. These receptors were taken from a woman in her late teens or twenties with Graves disease.

This clonotype was seen ten or more times. The chain joins TRBV20-1 to TRBJ2-1, with D perhaps matching TRBD2 (5 bases). V lost 0 bases and J 3 bases, leaving 12 bases between the germline ends. Germline assignment: CDR1 DFQATT and CDR2 SNEGSKA (reference sequence). The CDR3 sequence is 15 residues long. Here the CDR3 reads CSARDLTLDYNEQFF. The CDR3 region has the DNA TGCAGTGCTAGAGATCTGACACTAGACTACAATGAGCAGTTCTTC.

The gene calls are TRBV11-2 and TRBJ2-3; 7 nucleotides line up with TRBD1. The CDR3 loop spans 18 amino acids. Germline V CDR1 and CDR2: SGHAT, FQNNGV. The trim removed 5 bases at V and 1 base at J, leaving 15 bases unmatched. The CDR3 DNA follows: TGTGCCAGCAGCCCTGATACAAAGGGGGCGTTTGGCACAGATACGCAGTATTTT. It translates to CASSPDTKGAFGTDTQYF.

This clonotype was recorded only once. A read error likely explains this, since a far larger clone differs by one base. This chain uses TRBV6-1 with TRBJ2-3, with D perhaps matching TRBD2 (6 bases). The DNA end favors TRBJ2-1, so the J call may be wrong. Looked up from germline, CDR1 is MNHNS and CDR2 is SASEGT. The CDR3 sequence is 14 residues long. Here the CDR3 reads CASSEQEGVYEQFF. The CDR3 coding sequence is TGTGCCAGCAGTGAGCAGGAGGGCGTCTATGAGCAGTTCTTC.

This clonotype was detected only once. V usage is TRBV18 and J usage is TRBJ1-1; D may be TRBD1 (6 bases). Trimming removed 8 bases at V and 4 bases at J, with 14 bases between. This CDR3 comprises 13 residues. Germline V gives CDR1 KGHSH, CDR2 LQKENI. Here the CDR3 reads CASTTGLITEAFF. DNA for the CDR3: TGTGCCAGCACCACAGGGTTGATCACTGAAGCTTTCTTT.

The table lists this clonotype with many counts. The V call is TRBV7-9, the J call TRBJ2-5, with a possible D match to TRBD1 (5 bases). CDR3 length: 14 residues. The germline V gene encodes CDR1 SEHNR and CDR2 FQNEAQ (reference sequence). Trimming took off 6 bases at V and 3 bases at J, with 14 bases between the two ends. The CDR3 loop is CASRRWEGEETQYF. Here the CDR3 DNA reads TGTGCCAGCAGGCGTTGGGAAGGGGAAGAGACCCAGTACTTC. The full variable domain, with the rest looked up from reference TRBV7-9 and TRBJ2-5, is DTGVSQNPRHKITKRGQNVTFRCDPISEHNRLYWYRQTLGQGPEFLTYFQNEAQLEKSRLLSDRFSAERPKGSFSTLEIQRTEQGDSAMYLCASRRWEGEETQYFGPGTRLLVL.

This clonotype was seen only a few times. This sequence joins TRBV6-1 and TRBJ2-3, with TRBD2 matching 8 bases. The DNA end is a closer match to TRBJ2-7, so the J assignment may be wrong. The CDR3 is 14 residues long. From germline, CDR1 is MNHNS and CDR2 SASEGT. DNA for the CDR3: TGTTACACCTCGGCGGCGGGAGGAATATACGAGCAGTACTTC. This translates into CYTSAAGGIYEQYF.

This clonotype was picked up many times. The CDR3 protein is CASSYLGQEKLFF. CDR3 nucleotide sequence: TGTGCCAGTAGCTACCTGGGGCAGGAAAAACTGTTTTTT. The J gene is TRBJ1-4, the V gene TRBV19; D is perhaps TRBD1 (5 bases). This CDR3 contains 13 residues. Germline V CDR1 and CDR2: LNHDA, SQIVND (reference sequence). Between the trimmed V and J ends, which lost 6 bases and 8 bases, there was a span of 13 bases.

V is TRBV15 and J is TRBJ2-3; 9 nucleotides match TRBD2. Germline assignment: CDR1 LNHNV and CDR2 YYDKDF (reference sequence). CDR3 length equals 15 residues. The V segment lost 3 bases and the J segment 11 bases; nucleotides outside the gene matches: 12. CDR3: CATSRGLADPRGQYF. Here the CDR3 DNA reads TGTGCCACCAGCAGGGGACTAGCAGATCCGAGGGGGCAGTATTTT.

Many counts were recorded for this clonotype. This rearrangement joins TRBV4-3 to TRBJ2-3; D not resolved. CDR3 length: 16 amino acids. V lost 1 base to trimming and J lost 3 bases, with 14 bases between them. CDR1 LGHNA and CDR2 YSLEER come from the germline V gene. CDR3 protein: CASSQVWARPTDTQYF. The CDR3 nucleotides read TGCGCCAGCAGCCAAGTCTGGGCGAGGCCGACAGATACGCAGTATTTT.

Concerning this clonotype itself: This may arise from a read error, as a much more abundant clone is one base away. The chain carries TRBV7-9 and TRBJ1-1; D is uncertain. The CDR3 loop spans 19 amino acids. V was cut by 0 bases and J by 3 bases, with 23 bases left in between. Per the germline V gene, CDR1 is SEHNR and CDR2 is FQNEAQ (reference sequence). CDR3 sequence: CASSLAQRTRNYRDTEAFF. In nucleotides, the CDR3 is TGTGCCAGCAGCTTAGCGCAAAGGACCCGGAATTACCGGGACACTGAAGCTTTCTTT.

This clonotype was detected ten times or more. V and J are TRBV6-1 and TRBJ2-7, with TRBD1 matching over 8 bases. Germline V CDR1 and CDR2: MNHNS, SASEGT. V gave up 2 bases and J gave up 3 bases; unmatched junction bases: 9. This CDR3 contains 16 residues. The CDR3 is CASSEPDRGKVYEQYF. CDR3 coding DNA: TGTGCCAGCAGTGAACCAGACAGGGGCAAGGTCTACGAGCAGTACTTC.

This clonotype was detected many times. V gene TRBV6-2 or TRBV6-3 combines with J gene TRBJ2-7; no clear D gene. The germline gives CDR1 MNHEY, CDR2 SVGEGT. V was trimmed by 5 bases and J by 0 bases, leaving 14 bases between them. CDR3 length: 15 residues. This chain's CDR3 is CASSEPPASSYEQYV. For the CDR3, the DNA is TGTGCCAGCAGTGAACCGCCGGCCAGCTCCTACGAGCAGTACGTC.

Many counts were recorded for this clonotype. The CDR3 DNA follows: TGCAGTGCTAGGGACAGCGGGGCAACTAATGAAAAACTGTTTTTT. Amino acid sequence: CSARDSGATNEKLFF. This chain links TRBV20-1 with TRBJ1-4; tentative D call: TRBD1 (6 bases). The CDR3 runs 15 residues. Trimming removed 3 bases at V and 0 bases at J, with 11 bases between. The germline V gene has CDR1 DFQATT and CDR2 SNEGSKA (reference sequence).

The rearrangement links TRBV7-2 to TRBJ2-6; 10 nucleotides line up with TRBD1. Per the germline V gene, CDR1 is SGHTA and CDR2 is FQGNSA. The CDR3 covers 19 residues. The J segment lost 0 bases and the V segment lost 2 bases, leaving 7 bases of the junction unmatched. The CDR3 protein is CASSLKRTGGSSGANVLTF. In DNA form, the CDR3 reads TGTGCCAGCAGCTTAAAAAGGACAGGGGGAAGCTCTGGGGCCAACGTCCTGACTTTC.

This clonotype was observed at least ten times. This chain connects TRBV12-5 to TRBJ2-3; the D gene is possibly TRBD1 (5 bases). The V and J ends lost 1 base and 0 bases respectively, with 11 bases between them. The CDR3 consists of 16 residues. Germline V gene lookup returns CDR1 LGHNT and CDR2 FRNRAP. CDR3 sequence reads: CASGLGSGSSTDTQYF. CDR3 coding DNA: TGTGCTAGTGGTTTGGGGTCAGGGTCCAGCACAGATACGCAGTATTTT.

This clonotype occurred many times. The chain combines TRBV20-1 with TRBJ2-5; a possible D gene is TRBD1 (5 bases). This CDR3 is 13 amino acids long. Trimming pared 1 base from V and 0 bases from J, leaving 6 bases between. The germline gives CDR1 DFQATT, CDR2 SNEGSKA (reference sequence). Here the CDR3 DNA reads TGCAGTGCTAGAGGGACAAACCAAGAGACCCAGTACTTC. It yields the protein CSARGTNQETQYF.

This clonotype was seen repeatedly, ten times or more. The chain joins TRBV30 to TRBJ2-7, with D perhaps TRBD1 (6 bases). V lost 3 bases and J 4 bases, leaving 13 bases between the germline ends. CDR3 size: 13 residues. CDR1 is GTSNPN, CDR2 SVGIG, per germline (reference sequence). The chain's CDR3 is CAWRTRTAYEQYF. The CDR3 DNA reads TGTGCCTGGAGAACCAGGACAGCTTACGAGCAGTACTTC.

This clonotype was seen ten or more times. CDR3: CASRLLAGGTGELFF. The CDR3 DNA follows: TGTGCCAGCAGATTACTAGCGGGGGGAACCGGGGAGCTGTTTTTT. This rearrangement joins TRBV12-3 or TRBV12-4 to TRBJ2-2; 12 nucleotides agree with TRBD2. V was clipped by 6 bases and J by 5 bases; unmatched bases: 4. The CDR3 is 15 residues long.

This clonotype appeared many times. CDR3 amino acids: CASLRGRLAGLKETQYF. The DNA for the CDR3 is TGTGCCAGCCTCCGAGGCCGACTAGCGGGACTAAAAGAGACCCAGTACTTC. The V and J genes are TRBV12-3 or TRBV12-4 and TRBJ2-5, with 11 positions matching TRBD2. The CDR3 consists of 17 residues. V lost 8 bases, J lost 3 bases, and 14 bases stayed unmatched.

This clonotype was observed at least ten times. The gene calls are TRBV10-3 and TRBJ2-5; no clear D gene. The CDR3 totals 11 residues. CDR1 and CDR2 (germline): ENHRY, SYGVKD. V lost 0 bases to trimming and J lost 7 bases, with 3 bases between them. The CDR3 sequence is CAISESTTQYF. CDR3 DNA: TGTGCCATCAGTGAGTCGACGACCCAGTACTTC.

There are many counts of this clonotype. This sequence joins TRBV2 and TRBJ1-4; no definite D call. Germline values: CDR1 SNHLY, CDR2 FYNNEI. The CDR3 runs to 14 residues. The V end was cut by 2 bases, the J end by 8 bases, with 12 bases between. The CDR3 loop reads CASSENDPSEKLFF. As DNA, the CDR3 is TGTGCCAGCAGTGAAAATGACCCGTCGGAAAAACTGTTTTTT.

As for this clonotype: This likely came from a read error, as a far larger clone is one base away. The gene calls are TRBV6-5 and TRBJ1-1; 8 bases agree with TRBD1. The CDR3 runs 17 residues. Trimming took 4 bases from V and 4 from J; bases not matched to a gene: 14. CDR1 and CDR2 (germline): MNHEY, SVGAGI. CDR3: CASSFPPGQAMSTEAFF. The CDR3 DNA sequence: TGTGCCAGCAGTTTCCCCCCGGGACAGGCAATGAGCACTGAAGCTTTCTTT.